This T cell receptor beta chain was recorded in a study of CD8+CD57+ T cells in acquired aplastic anemia. Whole-study context: DNA per sorted CD4+ or CD8+ sample ranged about 0.19 to 30 ug, averaging about 3.4 ug. Healthy-donor CD4+ cells averaged approximately 10 million reads. Study results and limitations: Controls did not differ significantly from patients in CD8+ Simpson's diversity. Both patients and controls carried the same twenty-nine CD8+ CDR3 sequences.

Turning to this clonotype: Its specificity is unknown.

Genomic DNA templated the TCR beta VDJ and CDR3 profiling. MiXCR was run by TCRdb on the reads, yielding one entry per CDR3 protein. This sample carries over 150,000 distinct CDR3 sequences, about half of them seen once, and the ten largest clones take 16%. This CDR3 spans 14 amino acids. Trimming took off 7 bases at V and 4 bases at J, with 14 bases between the two ends. The V gene's germline CDR1 is SNHLY and CDR2 FYNNEI. The source of this sequence is a human donor in good health, serving as a control. Sequencing was performed on sorted CD4+, CD8+, or CD8+CD57+ T cells (not recorded which) from PBMCs. The chain employs TRBV2 and TRBJ2-1, with D possibly matching TRBD1 (7 bases). The CDR3 nucleotides read TGTGCCAGCAAGGAGGGGGCCGCGTACAATGAGCAGTTCTTC. Residues: CASKEGAAYNEQFF.